The clone carrying this TCR beta chain was seen a few times. Its antigen is not identified. TCR beta libraries were made by quantitative 5'-RACE with molecular barcodes. One entry per CDR3 protein, called by TCRdb with MiXCR from the 5' RACE reads. Here the sample spans 150,000 to 200,000 distinct CDR3 sequences, under 15% being singletons. This sample stems from a study of CD8 T cells in ankylosing spondylitis. Study outcomes and limitations: It appeared that ankylosing spondylitis blood was characterized by a TCR beta motif of eight highly homologous variants. As for the disease-linked clones, they showed a CD8+ phenotype and occurred at relatively low frequencies in peripheral blood. Disease-linked clones reportedly showed significant enrichment in matched ankylosing spondylitis synovial fluid.

CDR1 and CDR2 from the germline V gene are KGHSH and LQKENI. The CDR3 loop spans 16 amino acids. V lost 3 bases to trimming and J lost 1 base, with 14 bases between them. Sequenced sample: blood, either unsorted or a sorted T cell fraction (not recorded which). The source of this sequence is a female donor with ankylosing spondylitis or in good health (not recorded which). The V gene is TRBV18, the J gene TRBJ2-3, with a tentative D call TRBD1 (5 bases). CDR3 region: CASSPYQGLGTDTQYF. Written as DNA, the CDR3 is TGTGCCAGCTCACCCTACCAGGGCCTGGGCACAGATACGCAGTATTTT.